This entry concerns a single TCR beta chain. The target of this receptor is not known. Sequencing took place on an Illumina HiSeq 2000. TCR beta cDNA libraries were prepared using 5'RACE template switching, which introduced a universal primer site and unique molecular identifiers. cDNA synthesis was primed from the TCR beta constant segment and was followed by two successive PCR amplification steps. Concerning the study's data processing: MIGEC was used to demultiplex reads and group reads by UMI, and MiTCR was used to assemble and quantify clonotypes. To exclude erroneous sequences, only TCR cDNA sequences supported by at least two reads were retained. The tcR package was used for downstream repertoire analysis, and clonotypes were matched across fractions by CDR3 nucleotide sequence plus V segment. VDJmatch was used to annotate antigen specificity against VDJdb, with one amino acid substitution in CDR3 permitted. The reads went through TCRdb reprocessing, and each CDR3 protein sequence gets one entry with no DNA. TCRdb, not the original authors, processed these V and J calls. The sample's records list about 150,000 distinct CDR3 sequences. 37% of the sample lies in the top ten.

This sample is drawn from a study of T cells expressing NK-cell markers (dated by TCRdb to the early 2020s). Background on the whole study: Three sorted T-cell subsets (CD3+CD56+NKG2C+, CD3+CD56+NKG2C- and CD3+CD56-NKG2C+) from several donors had their TCR beta-chain repertoires profiled. Of the eight sequenced donors, seven were found to be HCMV-seropositive and one was found to be HCMV-seronegative. The eight sequenced donors were randomly selected healthy volunteers, three men and five women. Libraries were sequenced as 2 x 150 bp reads on Illumina HiSeq 2000/2500, MiSeq or NextSeq.

HCMV serostatus was determined by detecting HCMV-specific IgG in serum with a commercial ELISA kit. Peripheral blood mononuclear cells were isolated from blood by Ficoll density gradient centrifugation. Per the germline V gene (reference sequence), SEHNR is the CDR1 and FQNEAQ is the CDR2. The CDR3 runs 14 residues from the cysteine to the phenylalanine. The record lacks a DNA sequence. The research as a whole found: Those dominant clonotypes were again the most abundant among CD3+CD56-NKG2C+ cells in several donors, at about 28.3-65%. In six or seven donors, the dominant CD3+CD56+NKG2C+ clonotypes ranked among the top 10 CD8+ clonotypes, making up 1.0-7.0% of CD8+ T cells. It remained unclear whether the expanded NKG2C-expressing T cell clones were specific for HCMV antigens.

Sequenced material: blood T cells: a sorted CD56 or NKG2C T cell subset, CD4+ or CD8+ T cells, or bulk PBMC T cells (not recorded which). The TCR originated in a woman aged 50 to 65 in good health. Donor details come from another sample of the same person, matched by shared clones. Rearrangement joined TRBV7-9 to TRBJ1-5; no DNA is available, so the TRBD1 call from TCRdb remains unchecked. The CDR3 protein is CASSWDRGDQPQHF.